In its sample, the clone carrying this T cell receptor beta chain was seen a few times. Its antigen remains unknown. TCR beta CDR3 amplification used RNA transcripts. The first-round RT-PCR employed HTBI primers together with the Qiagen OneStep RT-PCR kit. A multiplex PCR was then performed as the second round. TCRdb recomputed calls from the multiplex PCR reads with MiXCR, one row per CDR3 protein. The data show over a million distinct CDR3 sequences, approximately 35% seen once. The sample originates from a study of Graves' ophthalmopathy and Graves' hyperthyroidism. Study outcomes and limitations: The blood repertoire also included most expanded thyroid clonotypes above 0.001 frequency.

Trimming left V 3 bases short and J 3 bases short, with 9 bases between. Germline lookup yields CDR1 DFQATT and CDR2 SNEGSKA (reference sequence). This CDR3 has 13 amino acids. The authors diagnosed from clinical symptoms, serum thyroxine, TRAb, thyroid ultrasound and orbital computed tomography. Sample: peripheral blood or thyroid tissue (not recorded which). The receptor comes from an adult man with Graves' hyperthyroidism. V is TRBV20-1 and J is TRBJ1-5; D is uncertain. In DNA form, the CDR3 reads TGCAGTGCTAGTGGACGGATCAATCAGCCCCAGCATTTT. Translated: CSASGRINQPQHF.